The subject of this entry is one T cell receptor beta chain. Its target is not known. Per germline, CDR1 KGHSH and CDR2 LQKENI. The CDR3 is 15 residues long. The sample comes from a study of monozygotic twins with inflammatory bowel disease. Study findings and constraints: For repertoire similarity, concordant twins did not differ from discordant twins, possibly because power was limited. Especially with disease activity, IBD patients shared fewer clonotypes with others than healthy twins did.

With the 5' RACE reads reprocessed, TCRdb shows one record per CDR3 protein and no DNA. Its clone listing holds approximately 330,000 distinct CDR3 sequences. Sequencing input: blood. This receptor was obtained from a human donor with ulcerative colitis or Crohn's disease, or a healthy co-twin of an affected twin (not recorded which). This rearrangement joins TRBV18 to TRBJ2-5; TCRdb proposes TRBD1, but this gene call is untestable without DNA. CDR3 loop: CASSPLRAGGETQYF.